These 27 T cell receptor beta chains share one sample of origin, sequenced in a study of blood T cell repertoires in COVID-19. The data were produced by immunoSEQ multiplex PCR, yet TCRdb's version contains in-frame clones alone and is incomplete. The data show 180,000 or so clones, 80% to 90% seen once. Sequenced sample: peripheral blood. These receptors originate from a man aged 60-69 years with acute or convalescent COVID-19.

This clone was observed at least ten times. The rearrangement links TRBV18 to TRBJ1-3; D is unclear. V was pared by 1 base and J by 6 bases, with 4 bases between. Germline lookup yields CDR1 KGHSH and CDR2 LQKENI. The CDR3 runs 12 residues. CDR3 protein: CASSPQQNTIYF. CDR3 in DNA: TGTGCCAGCTCACCACAGCAAAACACCATATATTTT. Complete variable domain (other parts from reference TRBV18 and TRBJ1-3): NAGVMQNPRHLVRRRGQEARLRCSPMKGHSHVYWYRQLPEEGLKFMVYLQKENIIDESGMPKERFSAEFPKEGPSILRIQQVVRGDSAAYFCASSPQQNTIYFGEGSWLTVV.

The chain joins TRBV20-1 to TRBJ1-1; the D gene is possibly TRBD1 (5 bases). The CDR3 loop spans 15 amino acids. Germline V gene sequence: CDR1 DFQATT, CDR2 SNEGSKA (reference sequence). Trimming pared 3 bases from V and 0 bases from J, leaving 14 bases between. DNA of the CDR3: TGCAGTGCTAGTCCCAGGGCCCTCATGAACACTGAAGCTTTCTTT. Amino acids: CSASPRALMNTEAFF.

This rearrangement joins TRBV28 to TRBJ2-5; D might be TRBD1 (8 bases). Trimming cost V 2 bases and J 3 bases, with 19 bases left between them. CDR3 length: 17 amino acids. The germline gives CDR1 MDHEN, CDR2 SYDVKM. CDR3 sequence: CASSLGRAQGGKETQYF. CDR3 nucleotide sequence: TGTGCCAGCAGTTTAGGCCGGGCACAGGGGGGGAAAGAGACCCAGTACTTC. Drawing the rest from reference TRBV28 and TRBJ2-5, the complete variable domain is DVKVTQSSRYLVKRTGEKVFLECVQDMDHENMFWYRQDPGLGLRLIYFSYDVKMKEKGDIPEGYSVSREKKERFSLILESASTNQTSMYLCASSLGRAQGGKETQYFGPGTRLLVL.

This chain's CDR3 is CVRSLATEPQHF. The CDR3 coding sequence is TGTGTCAGAAGCTTAGCAACAGAGCCCCAGCATTTT. V is TRBV7-5 and J is TRBJ1-5; the table calls TRBD1, which could not be checked here. TRBV7-5 is assigned pseudogene status. This CDR3 is built from 12 residues.

The chain carries TRBV4-3 and TRBJ2-1, with 9 nucleotides matching TRBD2. This CDR3 is built from 13 residues. V shed 5 bases and J 8 bases; nucleotides not matched to a gene: 4. CDR1 is LGHNA, CDR2 YSLEER, per germline. CDR3 in DNA: TGCGCCAGCAGCGCCCGGACTAGCGATGAGCAGTTCTTC. Its protein is CASSARTSDEQFF.

This chain links TRBV14 with TRBJ2-2, with 7 bases identical to TRBD2. The CDR3 is 17 residues long. CDR1 SGHDN and CDR2 FVKESK come from the germline V gene. Trimming removed 1 base from V and 4 bases from J; junction bases left unmatched: 9. Here the CDR3 DNA reads TGTGCCAGCAGCCAAGTTTGGCGGGAGAGAACCACCGGGGAGCTGTTTTTT. Translated, it gives CASSQVWRERTTGELFF.

This chain joins TRBV19 and TRBJ2-1, with 9 bases lining up with TRBD2. The CDR3 contains 16 residues. Germline values: CDR1 LNHDA, CDR2 SQIVND (reference sequence). The trim removed 5 bases at V and 3 bases at J, leaving 8 bases unmatched. The DNA of the CDR3 is TGTGCCAGTAGTTCTATTAGCGGGAGCAGCTACAATGAGCAGTTCTTC. Translating it yields CASSSISGSSYNEQFF.

This sequence joins TRBV9 and TRBJ2-1, with 8 bases fitting TRBD1. This CDR3 comprises 16 residues. Trimming at V came to 0 bases and at J to 3 bases, leaving 5 bases not matched to a gene. CDR1 is SGDLS, CDR2 YYNGEE, per germline. The CDR3, as DNA: TGTGCCAGCAGCGTAGAGGCACAGGGGGGCTACAATGAGCAGTTCTTC. It yields the protein CASSVEAQGGYNEQFF.

The sample holds one count of this clone. The chain combines TRBV3-1 (or the pseudogene TRBV3-2) with TRBJ2-1; a possible D gene is TRBD2 (5 bases). Trimming cost V 0 bases and J 4 bases, with 13 bases left between them. The CDR3 runs to 16 residues. In germline, CDR1 is LGHDT, CDR2 YNNKEL (reference sequence). This CDR3 is CASSQERGLNYNEQFF. Here the CDR3 DNA reads TGTGCCAGCAGCCAAGAACGTGGACTCAATTACAATGAGCAGTTCTTC.

There are a few counts of this clone. The CDR3 loop is CASSHSIYSVGNTIYF. The CDR3 region has the DNA TGTGCCAGCAGCCATAGTATTTACAGTGTTGGAAACACCATATATTTT. This chain uses TRBV5-8 with TRBJ1-3; D is uncertain. Germline V gives CDR1 SGHTS, CDR2 YDEGEE. With 4 bases removed from V and 3 bases from J, the gap between germline ends came to 17 bases. The CDR3 loop spans 16 amino acids.

The chain carries TRBV5-5 and TRBJ2-7; D unclear. V was shortened by 6 bases and J by 3 bases, with 13 bases between the two germline ends. Looked up from germline, CDR1 is SGHKS and CDR2 is YYEKEE (reference sequence). The CDR3 totals 13 residues. CDR3 sequence: CASTTDTFYEQYF. CDR3 sequence (DNA): TGTGCCAGCACCACTGACACCTTCTACGAGCAGTACTTC.

V is TRBV6-6 and J is TRBJ2-7, with a possible D match to TRBD1 (5 bases). The V gene lost 2 bases and the J gene lost 4 bases, with 18 bases spanning the gap. Germline V gene sequence: CDR1 MNHNY, CDR2 SVGAGI (reference sequence). The CDR3 sequence is 16 residues long. CDR3 bases: TGTGCCAGCAGTTACCCCCAGGGCGGAGTTGGATACGAGCAGTACTTC. It yields the protein CASSYPQGGVGYEQYF.

The chain is built from TRBV9 and TRBJ2-1, with D hard to call. From germline, CDR1 is SGDLS and CDR2 YYNGEE. The ends were cut back, 3 bases at V and 8 bases at J, with 12 bases in the middle. CDR3 length: 13 residues. Here the CDR3 reads CASSDLERDEQFF. The DNA for the CDR3 is TGTGCCAGCAGCGATCTAGAACGGGATGAGCAGTTCTTC.

This sequence joins TRBV6-6 and TRBJ1-2; TRBD1 matches 10 bases. CDR3 length equals 13 residues. With V trimmed by 4 bases and J by 8 bases, 4 bases remained unmatched. Germline V lookup: CDR1 MNHNY, CDR2 SVGAGI (reference sequence). CDR3 DNA sequence: TGTGCCAGCAGTTCTGACAGGGGGCAGGGCTACACCTTC. The encoded protein is CASSSDRGQGYTF.

The V call is TRBV9, the J call TRBJ2-5, with a tentative D call TRBD2 (6 bases). The germline gives CDR1 SGDLS, CDR2 YYNGEE. The V gene lost 0 bases and the J gene lost 5 bases, with 11 bases spanning the gap. CDR3 length equals 14 residues. CDR3 coding DNA: TGTGCCAGCAGCGTAGACCGCGGGACCGAGACCCAGTACTTC. Protein: CASSVDRGTETQYF.

The chain recombines TRBV28 with TRBJ2-7; D remains unclear. CDR3 length equals 13 residues. Germline CDR1 and CDR2: MDHEN and SYDVKM. V lost 6 bases and J lost 1, with 10 bases in between. The CDR3 here is CASSPPESYEQYF. DNA for the CDR3: TGTGCCAGCAGCCCGCCGGAGTCCTACGAGCAGTACTTC.

This chain links TRBV14 with TRBJ1-2; possibly TRBD1 for D (5 bases). V dropped 3 bases and J dropped 1 base, with 12 bases sitting between them. Germline CDR1 is SGHDN and CDR2 is FVKESK. The CDR3 contains 15 residues. CDR3 nucleotide sequence: TGTGCCAGCAGCCACCCGCGGGGGTTTAACTATGGCTACACCTTC. This gives the protein CASSHPRGFNYGYTF. The full variable domain, in which reference TRBV14 and TRBJ1-2 provide the parts outside the CDR3, is EAGVTQFPSHSVIEKGQTVTLRCDPISGHDNLYWYRRVMGKEIKFLLHFVKESKQDESGMPNNRFLAERTGGTYSTLKVQPAELEDSGVYFCASSHPRGFNYGYTFGSGTRLTVV.

This chain's CDR3 is CASRRSFGQAAGGYTF. In DNA, the CDR3 is TGTGCCAGTAGGAGATCCTTCGGACAGGCCGCAGGGGGCTACACCTTC. The V gene is TRBV19, the J gene TRBJ1-2; 7 nucleotides match TRBD1. The CDR3 has 16 residues. CDR1 LNHDA and CDR2 SQIVND come from the germline V gene (reference sequence). Germline trimming cut 6 bases from V and 8 bases from J; bases unmatched to any gene: 18.

The chain joins TRBV3-1 (or the pseudogene TRBV3-2) to TRBJ2-1, with TRBD2 as a possible D gene (5 bases). Germline CDR1 reads LGHDT; CDR2 reads YNNKEL (reference sequence). The V end was cut by 3 bases, the J end by 4 bases, with 13 bases between. CDR3 length equals 15 residues. The DNA of the CDR3 is TGTGCCAGCAGCCAGTACGGGATAGGTTACAATGAGCAGTTCTTC. Its protein is CASSQYGIGYNEQFF.

The V and J genes are TRBV6-1 and TRBJ1-2; no clear D gene. Trimming cost V 3 bases and J 10 bases, with 12 bases left between them. The germline CDR1 and CDR2 sequences are MNHNS and SASEGT. The CDR3 covers 12 residues. CDR3 coding DNA: TGTGCCAGCAGTGAGAGGCCTCGGAACTACACCTTC. Its translation: CASSERPRNYTF.

The V gene is TRBV7-3, the J gene TRBJ2-2, with 8 positions matching TRBD2. This CDR3 comprises 16 residues. The V gene's germline CDR1 is SGHTA and CDR2 FQGTGA. J gave up 5 bases and V 3 bases, and 8 bases lay outside the gene matches. The CDR3 nucleotides read TGTGCCAGCAGCTTCCTCGCGGGAGGCGGGACCGGGGAGCTGTTTTTT. This codes for CASSFLAGGGTGELFF.

To note about this clone: Other DNA variants within this sample encode the same CDR3. This sequence joins TRBV5-1 and TRBJ1-1; D is unclear. The CDR3 loop spans 14 amino acids. Germline CDR1 reads SGHRS; CDR2 reads YFSETQ. V lost 0 bases and J lost 1, with 7 bases in between. In DNA, the CDR3 is TGCGCCAGCAGCTTGGGGGCAGGGAACACTGAAGCTTTCTTT. This translates into CASSLGAGNTEAFF.

The chain carries TRBV28 and TRBJ1-6; D perhaps matches TRBD1 (6 bases). CDR1 is MDHEN, CDR2 SYDVKM, per germline. With 11 bases removed from V and 0 bases from J, the gap between germline ends came to 14 bases. This CDR3 has 15 amino acids. CDR3 region: CASRDKSSYNSPLHF. CDR3 bases: TGTGCCTCACGGGACAAGAGCTCCTATAATTCACCCCTCCACTTT.

V gene TRBV5-4 combines with J gene TRBJ2-5, with no clear D. The V end lost 3 bases, the J end lost 1 base, and 7 bases lay between the germline ends. The CDR3 is made up of 13 amino acids. Per the germline V gene, CDR1 is SGHNT and CDR2 is YYREEE (reference sequence). DNA for the CDR3: TGTGCCAGCAGCTCTAACCGCCAAGAGACCCAGTACTTC. It is translated as CASSSNRQETQYF.

The DNA for the CDR3 is TGTGCCAGCAGTCCGGGACTAGCGGGAGGGCCTAAGTACAATGAGCAGTTCTTC. This encodes CASSPGLAGGPKYNEQFF. The gene calls are TRBV6-6 and TRBJ2-1, with 16 bases fitting TRBD2. J lost 4 bases, V lost 5 bases, and 8 bases had no gene match. CDR3 length: 18 residues. CDR1 and CDR2 from the germline V gene are MNHNY and SVGAGI (reference sequence).

The V call is TRBV9, the J call TRBJ2-5; 8 bases match TRBD2. Germline loops: CDR1 SGDLS, CDR2 YYNGEE. V dropped 3 bases and J dropped 5; count of bases not matched to a gene: 9. CDR3 length equals 15 residues. The CDR3 DNA is TGTGCCAGCAGCGCAGAAGCGGGAGATTGGGAGACCCAGTACTTC. Translating gives CASSAEAGDWETQYF.

The DNA of the CDR3 is TGTGCCAGCAGCCTAGGGGGCGGGTTCCAAGAGACCCAGTACTTC. Its translation: CASSLGGGFQETQYF. The V call is TRBV3-1 (or the pseudogene TRBV3-2), the J call TRBJ2-5; 7 bases map to TRBD1. Germline lookup yields CDR1 LGHDT and CDR2 YNNKEL (reference sequence). The length of the CDR3 is 15 residues. V lost 4 bases, J lost 1 base, and 6 bases stayed unmatched.